This T cell receptor (beta chain) derives from a study of cytomegalovirus exposure and HLA in healthy donors. Whole-study results and caveats: Altogether, 160 or so TCR beta chains were recorded as cytomegalovirus-associated. The authors confirmed in vitro that a few CMV-associated chains were specific for CMV antigens.

Turning to this clone: Its target is not known.

60 Vbeta and 13 Jbeta primers were used in PCR. As originally analysed: About 11 million of some 80 million unique TCR beta chains were shared, per a later count. This table comes from immunoSEQ multiplex PCR, and its TCRdb copy is limited to in-frame clones, with some not included. The D gene and trimming were derived from the DNA, and the V and J assignments and clone size from that table. The sample has about 140,000 clones; about 76% are singletons. Trimming took 6 bases from V and 3 from J; bases not matched to a gene: 4. The germline V gene encodes CDR1 ENHRY and CDR2 SYGVKD. The CDR3 is 13 amino acids.

The genes are TRBV10-3 and TRBJ2-5; 7 bases match TRBD1. Sequencing input: PBMCs. The TCR sequence derives from a female donor in good health and CMV-seronegative. CDR3: CAIRGQAKETQYF. CDR3 DNA: TGTGCCATCAGAGGACAGGCGAAAGAGACCCAGTACTTC.